One and the same sample provided the 18 T cell receptor beta chains below, sequenced in a study of blood T cell repertoires in COVID-19 (dated by TCRdb to about 2020). The library was built by means of the immunoSEQ multiplex PCR assay. TCRdb took over this immuneACCESS table, retaining in-frame rearrangements with V and J assigned. Such tables are incomplete; in checked studies, under half of the missing clones stem from an unresolved V gene, and the remainder is unexplained. In all, the sample holds over 150,000 clones, and roughly 80% of those were seen once. Jointly, the top ten make up more than 10% of the sample. Sequencing was performed on peripheral blood. These receptors were taken from a woman over 75 with COVID-19, enrolled during active disease.

The gene calls are TRBV7-9 and TRBJ1-5; 10 bases agree with TRBD1. J gave up 6 bases and V 1 base, and 6 bases lay outside the gene matches. Germline CDR1 reads SEHNR; CDR2 reads FQNEAQ (reference sequence). The CDR3 has 16 residues. CDR3 protein: CASSLGDRGGTQPQHF. The CDR3 DNA follows: TGTGCCAGCAGCTTAGGGGACAGGGGAGGAACTCAGCCCCAGCATTTT.

This clone was counted a single time. The chain combines TRBV15 with TRBJ2-2; tentatively, D is TRBD2 (6 bases). The germline CDR1 and CDR2 sequences are LNHNV and YYDKDF (reference sequence). With 5 bases removed from V and 7 bases from J, the gap between germline ends came to 14 bases. The CDR3 sequence is 14 residues long. Here the CDR3 DNA reads TGTGCCACCAGCCGGGACTTAGCCAGCGGGGAGCTGTTTTTT. Protein: CATSRDLASGELFF.

The rearrangement links TRBV4-2 to TRBJ2-3; D is unresolved. Per the germline V gene, CDR1 is LGHNA and CDR2 is YNFKEQ. V dropped 3 bases and J dropped 7 bases, with 5 bases sitting between them. CDR3 size: 11 residues. CDR3 sequence: CASSHNYTQYF. The CDR3 bases are TGTGCCAGCAGCCATAATTATACGCAGTATTTT.

V gene TRBV2 combines with J gene TRBJ1-2; TRBD1 aligns across 7 bases. Germline CDR1 and CDR2: SNHLY and FYNNEI. Trimming took 4 bases from V and 4 from J; bases not matched to a gene: 9. This CDR3 is 15 amino acids long. CDR3 region: CASSAAGGYLYGYTF. The CDR3 DNA sequence: TGTGCCAGCAGTGCCGCAGGGGGGTATCTCTATGGCTACACCTTC.

This clone was counted once. The chain recombines TRBV13 with TRBJ1-2; TRBD1 aligns across 7 bases. After removal of 3 bases from V and 5 bases from J, the junction contained 3 bases not matched to a gene. The V gene's germline CDR1 is PRHDT and CDR2 FYEKMQ (reference sequence). There are 13 residues in the CDR3. CDR3 amino acids: CASSFSGGYGYTF. DNA of the CDR3: TGTGCCAGCAGCTTTTCAGGGGGATATGGCTACACCTTC.

The chain recombines TRBV20-1 with TRBJ2-1, with unresolved D. The CDR3 sequence is 10 residues long. Germline V gene data show CDR1 as DFQATT and CDR2 as SNEGSKA (reference sequence). V lost 3 bases and J lost 7, with 4 bases in between. The CDR3 reads CSARENEQFF. The CDR3 nucleotides read TGCAGTGCTAGGGAGAATGAGCAGTTCTTC.

V usage is TRBV5-1 and J usage is TRBJ2-2; 10 bases are shared with TRBD2. This CDR3 contains 17 residues. V was clipped by 2 bases and J by 1 base; unmatched bases: 5. Per germline, CDR1 SGHRS and CDR2 YFSETQ. Written as DNA, the CDR3 is TGCGCCAGCAGCTTCCCCTTAGCGGGAGGGAACACCGGGGAGCTGTTTTTT. Translating gives CASSFPLAGGNTGELFF.

This clone has only one observation. This chain links TRBV19 with TRBJ1-2, with 7 bases fitting TRBD1. The CDR3 runs 14 residues. CDR1 is LNHDA and CDR2 is SQIVND in the germline V gene (reference sequence). V lost 6 bases to trimming and J lost 2 bases; unmatched junction nucleotides: 6. CDR3 in amino acids: CASRVQGTNYGYTF. Written as DNA, the CDR3 is TGTGCCAGTAGGGTACAGGGGACAAACTATGGCTACACCTTC.

The gene calls are TRBV9 and TRBJ1-2, with D perhaps matching TRBD1 (5 bases). The ends were cut back, 3 bases at V and 8 bases at J, with 23 bases in the middle. The CDR3 runs 16 residues. Germline V gene sequence: CDR1 SGDLS, CDR2 YYNGEE. This CDR3 is CASSEEGRGFKGGYTF. The CDR3 DNA is TGTGCCAGCAGCGAGGAGGGTAGGGGCTTTAAAGGAGGCTACACCTTC.

CDR3: CASSLGVSYEQYF. The CDR3 region has the DNA TGTGCCAGTAGTCTCGGGGTCTCCTACGAGCAGTACTTC. The gene calls are TRBV19 and TRBJ2-7; TRBD2 is a possible D gene (5 bases). Germline lookup yields CDR1 LNHDA and CDR2 SQIVND (reference sequence). The V gene lost 5 bases and the J gene lost 0 bases, with 8 bases spanning the gap. The CDR3 extends over 13 amino acids.

This clone has just one count. The chain uses TRBV7-9 and TRBJ1-5; D not resolved. V was shortened by 1 base and J by 0 bases, with 10 bases between the two germline ends. Germline V lookup: CDR1 SEHNR, CDR2 FQNEAQ (reference sequence). The CDR3 runs 16 residues. CDR3 DNA: TGTGCCAGCAGCTTAGGAGCCACCGATAGCAATCAGCCCCAGCATTTT. Protein product: CASSLGATDSNQPQHF.

The V gene is TRBV5-1, the J gene TRBJ2-7; TRBD1 matches at 9 bases. Germline lookup yields CDR1 SGHRS and CDR2 YFSETQ. V gave up 0 bases and J gave up 3 bases; unmatched junction bases: 7. The CDR3 contains 16 residues. CDR3 coding DNA: TGCGCCAGCAGCTTGGCGAGGACAGGGGTACGCTACGAGCAGTACTTC. Translating gives CASSLARTGVRYEQYF.

The chain combines TRBV7-2 with TRBJ2-3, with TRBD1 matching over 7 bases. Losses at the gene ends were 2 bases for V and 0 bases for J; bases not matched to a gene: 2. Germline CDR1 SGHTA, CDR2 FQGNSA. The CDR3 runs 15 residues. The CDR3 here is CASSLRQGSTDTQYF. The CDR3, as DNA: TGTGCCAGCAGCTTACGACAGGGTAGCACAGATACGCAGTATTTT.

The chain uses TRBV2 and TRBJ2-2, with 7 bases aligning to TRBD2. V gave up 6 bases and J gave up 5 bases; unmatched junction bases: 12. Looked up from germline, CDR1 is SNHLY and CDR2 is FYNNEI. The CDR3 extends over 16 amino acids. CDR3 sequence: CASSPEGGGGTGELFF. In DNA, the CDR3 is TGTGCCAGCAGCCCGGAAGGAGGCGGGGGTACCGGGGAGCTGTTTTTT.

The genes are TRBV6-5 and TRBJ2-1; no clear D. V lost 2 bases and J 6 bases, leaving 8 bases between the germline ends. Germline V lookup: CDR1 MNHEY, CDR2 SVGAGI. This CDR3 contains 13 residues. The chain's CDR3 is CASSYSRVNEQFF. CDR3 nucleotide sequence: TGTGCCAGCAGTTACAGTCGGGTCAATGAGCAGTTCTTC.

V is TRBV5-4 and J is TRBJ2-1; D not resolved. Trimming removed 0 bases from V and 7 bases from J, with 11 bases in between. Germline V gene data show CDR1 as SGHNT and CDR2 as YYREEE (reference sequence). The CDR3 has 14 residues. The CDR3 sequence: CASSLDTGRNEQFF. CDR3 sequence (DNA): TGTGCCAGCAGCTTGGATACGGGTCGGAATGAGCAGTTCTTC.

The chain recombines TRBV5-1 with TRBJ1-6; possible D gene TRBD1, 6 bases. Trimming cost V 4 bases and J 8 bases, with 19 bases left between them. The CDR3 is 16 residues long. Germline V gene sequence: CDR1 SGHRS, CDR2 YFSETQ. The CDR3 region is CASSRNREIRDSPLHF. Written as DNA, the CDR3 is TGCGCCAGCAGCCGGAACAGGGAAATAAGGGATTCACCCCTCCACTTT.

A remark on this clone: This specimen includes other DNA sequences encoding the same CDR3. J is TRBJ1-5 and V is TRBV12-3 or TRBV12-4, with D unclear. The CDR3 is 13 amino acids. Trimming cost V 1 base and J 4 bases, with 5 bases left between them. CDR3 protein: CASSLGANQPQHF. The CDR3 bases are TGTGCCAGCAGTTTAGGGGCAAATCAGCCCCAGCATTTT.